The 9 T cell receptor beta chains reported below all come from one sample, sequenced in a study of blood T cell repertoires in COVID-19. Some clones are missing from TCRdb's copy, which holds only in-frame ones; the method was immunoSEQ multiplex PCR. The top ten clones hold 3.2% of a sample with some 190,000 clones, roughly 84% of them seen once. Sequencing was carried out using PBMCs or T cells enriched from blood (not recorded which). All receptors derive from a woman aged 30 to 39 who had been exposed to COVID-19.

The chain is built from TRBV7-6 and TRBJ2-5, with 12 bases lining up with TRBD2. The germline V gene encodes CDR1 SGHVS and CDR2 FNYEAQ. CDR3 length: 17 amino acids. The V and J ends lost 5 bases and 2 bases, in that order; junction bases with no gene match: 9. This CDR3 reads CASSRGLAGTPQETQYF. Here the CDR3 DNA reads TGTGCCAGCAGCCGAGGACTAGCGGGGACCCCTCAAGAGACCCAGTACTTC. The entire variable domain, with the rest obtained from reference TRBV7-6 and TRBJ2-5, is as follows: GAGVSQSPRYKVTKRGQDVALRCDPISGHVSLYWYRQALGQGPEFLTYFNYEAQQDKSGLPNDRFSAERPEGSISTLTIQRTEQRDSAMYRCASSRGLAGTPQETQYFGPGTRLLVL.

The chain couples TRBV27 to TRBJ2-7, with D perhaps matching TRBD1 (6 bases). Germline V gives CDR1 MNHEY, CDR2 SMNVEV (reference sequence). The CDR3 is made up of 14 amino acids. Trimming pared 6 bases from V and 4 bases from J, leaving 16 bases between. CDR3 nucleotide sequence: TGTGCCAGCAGCGTGACAGGTGGGGGATACGAGCAGTACTTC. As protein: CASSVTGGGYEQYF.

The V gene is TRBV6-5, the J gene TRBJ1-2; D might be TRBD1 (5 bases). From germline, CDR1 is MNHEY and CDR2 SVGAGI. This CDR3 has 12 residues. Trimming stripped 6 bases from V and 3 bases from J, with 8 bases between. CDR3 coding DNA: TGTGCCAGCAGAGGGGCCTACTATGGCTACACCTTC. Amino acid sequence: CASRGAYYGYTF.

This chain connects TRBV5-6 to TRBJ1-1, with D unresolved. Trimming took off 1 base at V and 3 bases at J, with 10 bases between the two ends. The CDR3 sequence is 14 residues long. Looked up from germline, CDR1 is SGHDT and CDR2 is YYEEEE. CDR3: CASSLSPGDTEAFF. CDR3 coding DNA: TGTGCCAGCAGCTTGTCCCCGGGTGACACTGAAGCTTTCTTT.

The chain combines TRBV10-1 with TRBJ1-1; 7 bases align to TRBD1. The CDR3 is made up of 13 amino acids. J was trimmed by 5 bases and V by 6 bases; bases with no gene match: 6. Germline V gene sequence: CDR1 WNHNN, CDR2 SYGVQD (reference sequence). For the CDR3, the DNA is TGCGCCAGCAGATTGACAGGGTCGACTGAAGCTTTCTTT. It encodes CASRLTGSTEAFF.

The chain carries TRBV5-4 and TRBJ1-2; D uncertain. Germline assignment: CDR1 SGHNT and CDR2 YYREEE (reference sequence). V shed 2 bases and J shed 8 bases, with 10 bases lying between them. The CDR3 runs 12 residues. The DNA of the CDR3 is TGTGCCAGCAGCTTAGGTTCGGAGGGCTACACCTTC. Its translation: CASSLGSEGYTF.

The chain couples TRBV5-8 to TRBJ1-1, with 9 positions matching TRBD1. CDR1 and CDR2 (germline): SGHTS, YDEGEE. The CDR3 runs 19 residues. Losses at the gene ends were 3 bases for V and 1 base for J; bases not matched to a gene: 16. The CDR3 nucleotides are TGTGCCAGCAGCTCGGGCTTCAAACAGGGGGCCACATGGAACACTGAAGCTTTCTTT. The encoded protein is CASSSGFKQGATWNTEAFF.

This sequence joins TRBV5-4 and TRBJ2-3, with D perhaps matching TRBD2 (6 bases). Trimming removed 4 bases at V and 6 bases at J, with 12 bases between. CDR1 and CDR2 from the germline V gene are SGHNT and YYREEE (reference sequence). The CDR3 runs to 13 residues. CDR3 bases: TGTGCCAGCAGCGGGCGAGGAGGGGATACGCAGTATTTT. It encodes CASSGRGGDTQYF.

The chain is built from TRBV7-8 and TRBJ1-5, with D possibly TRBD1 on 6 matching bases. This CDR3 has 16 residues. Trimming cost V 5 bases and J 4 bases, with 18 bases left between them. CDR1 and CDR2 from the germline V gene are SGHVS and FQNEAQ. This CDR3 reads CASSPGVGRGNQPQHF. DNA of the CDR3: TGTGCCAGCAGCCCAGGCGTGGGCAGGGGAAATCAGCCCCAGCATTTT. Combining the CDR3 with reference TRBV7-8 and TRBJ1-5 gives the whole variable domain GAGVSQSPRYKVAKRGQDVALRCDPISGHVSLFWYQQALGQGPEFLTYFQNEAQLDKSGLPSDRFFAERPEGSVSTLKIQRTQQEDSAVYLCASSPGVGRGNQPQHFGDGTRLSIL.